The rows below give T cell receptor beta chains drawn from one sample of a study of T cell responses to AZD1222 COVID-19 vaccine. Measured with immunoSEQ multiplex PCR; TCRdb has only the in-frame clones, and not every one. Of 40,000 to 65,000 clones listed, around 84% are singletons. The sample was peripheral blood, taken on day 0 of AZD1222 vaccination. These receptors were taken from an adult in good health. The CDR3 runs from the conserved cysteine through the conserved F or W. The D gene is left open where the match is weak. The size of a clone is reported for some rows only, either as once, few or many, or as a class for expanded clones.

V gene,J gene,D gene,clone size,CDR3 protein,CDR3 DNA
TRBV30,TRBJ1-5,TRBD1,-,CAWSADRGLQPQHF,TGTGCCTGGAGTGCCGACAGGGGGCTGCAGCCCCAGCATTTT
TRBV19,TRBJ1-2,-,once,CASSPARHLDDGYTF,TGTGCCAGTAGCCCCGCCCGACATCTTGATGATGGCTACACCTTC
TRBV18,TRBJ1-1,-,-,CASSPNGGANTEAFF,TGTGCCAGCTCCCCTAATGGGGGCGCGAACACTGAAGCTTTCTTT
TRBV7-9,TRBJ1-1,-,-,CASSLAPERASEAFF,TGTGCCAGCAGCTTAGCCCCGGAAAGAGCGTCTGAAGCTTTCTTT
TRBV28,TRBJ2-1,TRBD2,-,CASSSSGDNEQFF,TGTGCCAGCAGTTCTAGCGGAGACAATGAGCAGTTCTTC
TRBV28,TRBJ2-7,TRBD1,-,CASSPGQGAYEQYF,TGTGCCAGCAGTCCCGGACAGGGGGCCTACGAGCAGTACTTC
TRBV6-5,TRBJ2-7,-,-,CASSYPRARDTYEQYF,TGTGCCAGCAGTTACCCTCGAGCCAGGGATACCTACGAGCAGTACTTC
TRBV5-8,TRBJ2-5,-,-,CASSLGGVQETQYF,TGTGCCAGCAGCTTGGGCGGGGTTCAAGAGACCCAGTACTTC
TRBV5-1,TRBJ2-1,TRBD2,-,CASSRGESDNEQFF,TGCGCCAGCAGTCGGGGGGAGAGCGACAATGAGCAGTTCTTC
TRBV19,TRBJ2-4,-,few,CASSRDVSGFIGKNIQYF,TGTGCCAGTAGTAGGGACGTTTCGGGGTTCATCGGCAAAAACATTCAGTACTTC
TRBV19,TRBJ1-3,-,-,CASSTQSSRNTIYF,TGTGCCAGTAGTACGCAGAGCTCTAGAAACACCATATATTTT
TRBV4-3,TRBJ2-5,-,-,CASSQHPGPETQYF,TGCGCCAGCAGCCAACACCCGGGCCCAGAGACCCAGTACTTC
TRBV19,TRBJ2-7,TRBD2,-,CASSILPAGGPYEQYF,TGTGCCAGTAGTATCTTACCGGCGGGAGGGCCCTACGAGCAGTACTTC
TRBV6-4,TRBJ2-5,-,-,CASSDSLGETQYF,TGTGCCAGCAGTGACTCCCTAGGAGAGACCCAGTACTTC
TRBV5-1,TRBJ2-7,TRBD1,-,CASSFLGDRTYEQYF,TGCGCCAGCAGCTTCCTTGGGGACAGAACCTACGAGCAGTACTTC
TRBV28,TRBJ2-7,-,-,CASSLSPLYEQYF,TGTGCCAGCAGTTTATCCCCCCTCTACGAGCAGTACTTC
TRBV14,TRBJ1-1,-,once,CASSPTGWPEAFF,TGTGCCAGCAGTCCTACAGGGTGGCCTGAAGCTTTCTTT
TRBV9,TRBJ1-3,-,-,CASSVGQFGNTIYF,TGTGCCAGCAGCGTAGGGCAGTTTGGAAACACCATATATTTT
TRBV27,TRBJ2-7,TRBD2,-,CASSPPGGNLDEQYF,TGTGCCAGCAGCCCCCCGGGGGGGAACCTGGACGAGCAGTACTTC
TRBV5-1,TRBJ1-4,TRBD1,-,CASSLDGTDIEKLFF,TGCGCCAGCAGCTTGGACGGGACAGATATCGAAAAACTGTTTTTT
TRBV2,TRBJ1-2,TRBD1,-,CASRVRQGAGYGYTF,TGTGCCAGCAGGGTTCGACAGGGGGCCGGCTATGGCTACACCTTC
TRBV5-5,TRBJ2-2,TRBD1,-,CASSWGQDNTGELFF,TGTGCCAGCAGCTGGGGACAGGACAACACCGGGGAGCTGTTTTTT
TRBV24-1,TRBJ2-7,-,-,CATSDSTRNEQYF,TGTGCCACCAGTGATTCGACCCGAAACGAGCAGTACTTC
TRBV6-5,TRBJ1-2,TRBD1,-,CASKLGQGSGYTF,TGTGCCAGCAAGCTGGGACAGGGAAGTGGCTACACCTTC
TRBV30,TRBJ1-5,TRBD1,few,CAWAQGSNQPQHF,TGTGCCTGGGCACAGGGGAGCAATCAGCCCCAGCATTTT
TRBV18,TRBJ2-1,-,-,CASSQYNEQFF,TGTGCCAGCTCACAGTACAATGAGCAGTTCTTC
TRBV6-5,TRBJ2-2,TRBD2,-,CASSYQSGRKLFF,TGTGCCAGCAGTTACCAGAGCGGGAGGAAGCTGTTTTTT
TRBV28,TRBJ1-5,TRBD1,-,CASRSTRDRGNQPQHF,TGTGCCAGCAGAAGTACCCGGGACAGGGGTAATCAGCCCCAGCATTTT
TRBV6-5,TRBJ2-2,-,few,CASSYTSFAGELFF,TGTGCCAGCAGTTATACTAGCTTTGCCGGGGAGCTGTTTTTT
TRBV7-9,TRBJ1-1,-,-,CASSLVGGGEGTEAFF,TGTGCCAGCAGCTTAGTCGGCGGTGGTGAAGGCACTGAAGCTTTCTTT
TRBV28,TRBJ1-3,-,-,CASSQHLSGLGNTIYF,TGTGCCAGCAGCCAACATTTATCAGGGCTTGGAAACACCATATATTTT
TRBV7-3,TRBJ2-7,-,-,CASSPSKNYEQYF,TGTGCCAGCAGCCCTAGTAAGAATTACGAGCAGTACTTC
TRBV5-8,TRBJ2-1,TRBD2,-,CASSLGLAGGDEQFF,TGTGCCAGCAGCTTGGGACTAGCGGGAGGGGATGAGCAGTTCTTC
TRBV6-5,TRBJ1-2,-,-,CASSFWDGTANYGYTF,TGTGCCAGCAGTTTTTGGGATGGGACTGCTAACTATGGCTACACCTTC
TRBV19,TRBJ1-4,-,-,CASSIGRGQKLFF,TGTGCCAGTAGTATAGGCCGGGGGCAGAAACTGTTTTTT
TRBV21-1,TRBJ2-7,-,-,CASSNETPGRNEQYF,TGTGCCAGCAGCAACGAGACACCGGGAAGGAACGAGCAGTACTTC
TRBV11-2,TRBJ2-7,TRBD2,-,CASSLGTSGTLPGEQYF,TGTGCCAGCAGTCTGGGGACTAGCGGGACCCTCCCGGGGGAGCAGTACTTC
TRBV10-2,TRBJ2-7,-,-,CASSDGIFQGTYEQYF,TGCGCCAGCAGTGATGGGATCTTTCAGGGGACCTACGAGCAGTACTTC
TRBV7-2,TRBJ1-2,-,-,CASSRPGYGYTF,TGTGCCAGCAGCCGCCCGGGCTATGGCTACACCTTC
TRBV4-3,TRBJ2-7,TRBD2,-,CASSRLTSGPHEQYF,TGCGCCAGCAGCCGGCTGACTAGCGGCCCCCACGAGCAGTACTTC
TRBV10-3,TRBJ2-7,-,-,CAISESRVMNYEQYF,TGTGCCATCAGTGAGTCGAGAGTAATGAACTACGAGCAGTACTTC
TRBV6-4,TRBJ1-2,-,-,CASSDFVGQLKSNYGYTF,TGTGCCAGCAGTGATTTTGTAGGGCAGCTTAAATCTAACTATGGCTACACCTTC
TRBV11-2,TRBJ1-4,-,-,CASSLRTDGATNEKLFF,TGTGCCAGCAGCTTGCGGACAGACGGAGCAACTAATGAAAAACTGTTTTTT
TRBV19,TRBJ1-2,TRBD1,-,CASSTTGNYGYTF,TGTGCCAGTAGTACGACAGGGAACTATGGCTACACCTTC
TRBV6-4,TRBJ2-2,TRBD2,-,CASRGLAGGPGTGELFF,TGTGCCAGCAGAGGACTAGCGGGAGGGCCGGGCACCGGGGAGCTGTTTTTT
TRBV4-2,TRBJ2-7,-,-,CASSQAWRTAGYSYEQYF,TGTGCCAGCAGCCAAGCTTGGAGGACGGCAGGATACTCCTACGAGCAGTACTTC
TRBV5-6,TRBJ1-5,-,-,CASSLGRGYNQPQHF,TGTGCCAGCAGCTTGGGCAGGGGATATAATCAGCCCCAGCATTTT
TRBV7-9,TRBJ2-7,-,-,CASSLEGKGVFGEQYF,TGTGCCAGCAGCTTAGAAGGGAAGGGAGTGTTCGGCGAGCAGTACTTC
TRBV9,TRBJ1-3,-,-,CASSVQGLTGNTIYF,TGTGCCAGCAGCGTCCAGGGATTAACTGGAAACACCATATATTTT
TRBV13,TRBJ2-1,TRBD2,-,CASSLETLTSGVYNEQFF,TGTGCCAGCAGCTTAGAAACCCTTACTAGCGGGGTCTACAATGAGCAGTTCTTC
TRBV2,TRBJ1-1,TRBD1,-,CASSAGQGYTEAFF,TGTGCCAGCAGTGCGGGACAGGGGTACACTGAAGCTTTCTTT
TRBV28,TRBJ1-1,-,-,CASSLWEATEAFF,TGTGCCAGCAGTTTGTGGGAGGCGACTGAAGCTTTCTTT
TRBV30,TRBJ1-2,TRBD1,-,CAWRGDRGKRDYGYTF,TGTGCCTGGAGAGGGGACAGGGGGAAAAGGGACTATGGCTACACCTTC
TRBV6-2/TRBV6-3,TRBJ2-1,-,-,CASSQGGGSEQFF,TGTGCCAGCAGTCAGGGGGGTGGAAGTGAGCAGTTCTTC
TRBV11-2,TRBJ2-1,TRBD1,once,CASSSRTGNNEQFF,TGTGCCAGCAGCTCTCGGACAGGGAACAATGAGCAGTTCTTC